The 2 T cell receptor beta chains below all came from one sample that was sequenced in a study of T cell repertoires in cytomegalovirus infection. TCRdb passed the reads through MiXCR, listing each CDR3 protein once. Found here are around 530,000 distinct CDR3 sequences, approximately 25% of them singletons; the top ten hold around 13%. Sequenced input: PBMCs. These receptors were taken from a human donor in good health (CMV status not recorded). Some clones in this sample may be carry-over from other donors' samples.

The V and J genes are TRBV18 and TRBJ1-2; possibly TRBD1 for D (6 bases). Germline CDR1 is KGHSH and CDR2 is LQKENI. This CDR3 comprises 15 residues. V was trimmed by 1 base and J by 6 bases, leaving 15 bases between them. The chain's CDR3 is CASSPLQGPSHGYTF. In DNA form, the CDR3 reads TGTGCCAGCTCACCACTCCAGGGGCCCTCCCATGGCTACACCTTC.

This clonotype was recorded many times. The rearrangement uses TRBV6-2 or TRBV6-3 and TRBJ1-1, with D possibly TRBD1 on 6 matching bases. Trimming took off 5 bases at V and 11 bases at J, with 12 bases between the two ends. This CDR3 comprises 11 residues. The germline V gene encodes CDR1 MNHEY and CDR2 SVGEGT. The CDR3, as DNA: TGTGCCAGCAGTCCTCGGACAGAGGCTTTCTTT. The encoded protein is CASSPRTEAFF.